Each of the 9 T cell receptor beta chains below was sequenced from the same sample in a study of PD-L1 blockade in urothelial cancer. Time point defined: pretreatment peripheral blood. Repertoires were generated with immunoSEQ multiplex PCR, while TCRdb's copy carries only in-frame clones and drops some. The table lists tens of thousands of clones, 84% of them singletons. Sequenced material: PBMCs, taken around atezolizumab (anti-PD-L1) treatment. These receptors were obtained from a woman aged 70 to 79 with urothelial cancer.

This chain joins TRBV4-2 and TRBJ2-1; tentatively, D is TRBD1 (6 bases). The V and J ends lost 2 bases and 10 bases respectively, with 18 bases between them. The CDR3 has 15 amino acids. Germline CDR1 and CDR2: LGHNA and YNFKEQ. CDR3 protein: CASSQLTGTTEEQFF. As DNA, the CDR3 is TGTGCCAGCAGCCAACTTACCGGGACAACCGAAGAGCAGTTCTTC.

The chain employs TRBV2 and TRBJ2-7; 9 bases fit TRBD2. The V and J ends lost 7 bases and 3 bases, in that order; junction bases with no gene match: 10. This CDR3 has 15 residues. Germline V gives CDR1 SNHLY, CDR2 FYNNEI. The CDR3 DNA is TGTGCCAGCAACCTTGGGGCGGGAGGGCTCTACGAGCAGTACTTC. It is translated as CASNLGAGGLYEQYF.

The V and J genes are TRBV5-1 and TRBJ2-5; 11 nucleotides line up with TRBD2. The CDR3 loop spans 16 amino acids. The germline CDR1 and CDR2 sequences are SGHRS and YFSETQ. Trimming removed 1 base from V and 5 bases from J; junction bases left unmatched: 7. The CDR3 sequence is CASSLLTSGEGETQYF. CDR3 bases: TGCGCCAGCAGCTTGTTGACTAGCGGGGAGGGGGAGACCCAGTACTTC.

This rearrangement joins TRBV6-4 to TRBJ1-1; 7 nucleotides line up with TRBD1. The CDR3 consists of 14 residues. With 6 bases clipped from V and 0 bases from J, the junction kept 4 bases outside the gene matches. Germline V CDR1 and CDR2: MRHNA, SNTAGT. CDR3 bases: TGTGCCAGCAGCCCGACAGGGATGAACACTGAAGCTTTCTTT. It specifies CASSPTGMNTEAFF.

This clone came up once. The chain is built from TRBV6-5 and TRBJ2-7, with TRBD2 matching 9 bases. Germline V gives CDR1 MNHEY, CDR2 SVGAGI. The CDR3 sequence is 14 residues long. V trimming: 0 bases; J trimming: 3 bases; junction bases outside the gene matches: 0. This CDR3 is CASSYSSGSYEQYF. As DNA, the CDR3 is TGTGCCAGCAGTTACTCTAGCGGGAGCTACGAGCAGTACTTC.

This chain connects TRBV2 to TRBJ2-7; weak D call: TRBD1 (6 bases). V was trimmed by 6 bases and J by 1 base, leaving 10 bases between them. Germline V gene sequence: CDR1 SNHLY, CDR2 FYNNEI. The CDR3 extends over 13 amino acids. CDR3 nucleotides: TGTGCCAGCAGGAACAGGGCTTCCTACGAGCAGTACTTC. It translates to CASRNRASYEQYF.

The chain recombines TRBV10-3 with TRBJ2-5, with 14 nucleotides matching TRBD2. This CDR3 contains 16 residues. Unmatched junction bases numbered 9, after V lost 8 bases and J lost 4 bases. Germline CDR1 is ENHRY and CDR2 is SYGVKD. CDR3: CAIGTGTSGRRETQYF. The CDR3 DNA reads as TGTGCCATCGGCACCGGGACTAGCGGGAGACGAGAGACCCAGTACTTC.

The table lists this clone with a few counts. The DNA of the CDR3 is TGTGCCAGCACCCTACCCAAGACTAGCGGGATGAGCTCCTACAATGAGCAGTTCTTC. Protein: CASTLPKTSGMSSYNEQFF. The chain links TRBV7-9 to TRBJ2-1; 11 nucleotides agree with TRBD2. V was clipped by 7 bases and J by 0 bases; unmatched bases: 14. Germline loops: CDR1 SEHNR, CDR2 FQNEAQ (reference sequence). The CDR3 contains 19 residues.

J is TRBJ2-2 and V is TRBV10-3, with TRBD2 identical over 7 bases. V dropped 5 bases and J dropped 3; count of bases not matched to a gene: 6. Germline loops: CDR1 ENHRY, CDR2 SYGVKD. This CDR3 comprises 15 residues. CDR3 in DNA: TGTGCCATCAGTCGGGGGAGGGCGGACACCGGGGAGCTGTTTTTT. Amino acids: CAISRGRADTGELFF.